This T cell receptor beta chain was identified in a study of technical replicates of blood from several donors. TCRdb keeps only in-frame clones here, not all; method: immunoSEQ multiplex PCR. Among more than 80,000 clones listed, 96% were seen once. The sample comprised T cells isolated from PBMCs. The origin of this receptor is a human donor in good health.

In DNA form, the CDR3 reads TGTGCCAGCAGCGTAAGGAGACGCGCCCGGGTTGGGGAAGCTTTCTTT. Its protein product is CASSVRRRARVGEAFF. The gene calls are TRBV9 and TRBJ1-1; D is undetermined. The length of the CDR3 is 16 residues. V was trimmed by 1 base and J by 8 bases, leaving 21 bases between them. CDR1 and CDR2 from the germline V gene are SGDLS and YYNGEE.